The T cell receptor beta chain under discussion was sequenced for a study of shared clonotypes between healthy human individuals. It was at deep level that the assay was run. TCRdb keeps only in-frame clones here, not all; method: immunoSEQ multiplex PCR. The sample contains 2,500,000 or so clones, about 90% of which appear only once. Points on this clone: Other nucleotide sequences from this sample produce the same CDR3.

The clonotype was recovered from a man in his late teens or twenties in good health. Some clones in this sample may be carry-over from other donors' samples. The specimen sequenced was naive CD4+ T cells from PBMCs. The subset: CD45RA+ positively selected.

The DNA for the CDR3 is TGCGCCAGCAGCTTGGGGGGCGGTGGTGAAAAACTGTTTTTT. It specifies CASSLGGGGEKLFF. The chain employs TRBV5-1 and TRBJ1-4; perhaps TRBD1 as D (5 bases). CDR1 is SGHRS, CDR2 YFSETQ, per germline. There are 14 residues in the CDR3. Trimming removed 0 bases from V and 7 bases from J, with 10 bases in between.